This T cell receptor beta chain was observed in a study of blood T cell repertoires in COVID-19 (dated by TCRdb to 2020 to 2022). Context from the whole study: Samples covering the acute and convalescent phases of COVID-19 were provided by collaborators in the United States, Italy and Spain. The material from the prospective study consisted of cDNA or gDNA derived from T cells, B-cell-depleted T cells, or PBMCs. Deeply sampled blood TCRbeta repertoires from subjects exposed to, actively infected with, or recovered from COVID-19 were included in the dataset. The repertoires were made available in a free public database intended to serve as a resource for research on the immune response to SARS-CoV-2. The samples were drawn from the first 160 participants of the ongoing ImmuneRACE study and from 1,254 subjects provided by 6 global collaborators. Nearly every sample came with metadata listing a de-identified subject ID, COVID-19 status, age in years and sex. Where available, HLA class I and class II types were taken from metadata supplied by the sample provider and were not determined by assay-based typing.

TCRbeta CDR3 regions were amplified from genomic DNA by means of the immunoSEQ Assay, a bias-controlled multiplex PCR. Processing in the source paper ran as follows. The number of nucleated cells in each sample was estimated by amplification of reference gene primers within the assay. To quantify the absolute abundance of each unique TCRbeta CDR3 rearrangement, sequence reads were collapsed and filtered. For each sample, productive Simpson clonality was calculated as the square root of Simpson's diversity index across productive rearrangements. TCRdb obtained this table from immuneACCESS and retained in-frame rearrangements with V and J assigned. These tables miss some clones; where compared with another copy, unresolved V genes account for less than half of the shortfall, and the remainder is unexplained. V and J calls and clone size are those listed in that table; D and trimming were worked out from the DNA. For this sample there are approximately 170,000 clones; roughly four fifths appear just once. Less than 3.5% of the sample lies in the top ten.

For CDR1 and CDR2, the germline V gene (reference sequence) lists MNHEY and SMNVEV. The CDR3 holds 18 amino acids from the cysteine to the phenylalanine. The only DNA kept is the CDR3, 54 bases in frame from the first base. The germline V end is reduced by 0 bases and the J end by 7 bases; junction bases left unmatched: 7. What the authors observed across the whole study: Clinical and demographic metadata were provided uncurated, with the amount varying by source and participant.

Regarding this clone: Its specific antigen is unknown. Base qualities are not recorded, but no much larger clone differs from it by a single base.

At one collaborating source in Seattle, patients were enrolled during active infection and were followed longitudinally through the course of disease. Collaborating institutions collected whole blood in K2EDTA tubes following their own protocols. For TCRbeta analysis, collaborator samples were shipped as frozen whole blood, as isolated PBMCs, or as DNA extracted from either sample type. This sequence uses TRBV27 and TRBJ2-1; TRBD2 aligns with 15 central bases. Sequences were obtained from peripheral blood. The sequence derives from a woman of 80 years or more with COVID-19, enrolled during active disease. The CDR3 region has the sequence CASSLSRTSGRAKNEQFF. Here is the DNA: TGTGCCAGCAGTTTATCCCGGACTAGCGGGAGGGCCAAAAATGAGCAGTTCTTC.